Here is one T cell receptor beta chain with its context. These data belong to a study of blood T cell repertoires in COVID-19. Profiling relied on immunoSEQ multiplex PCR, and the TCRdb table lists in-frame clones only, not all of them. This table has some 410,000 clones, approximately 87% appearing once. Specimen: PBMCs or T cells enriched from blood (not recorded which). The clonotype was recovered from a woman aged 25 to 39 with acute COVID-19.

In DNA, the CDR3 is TGTGCCAGCAGTGAAGTTAGCATTGGCGGATACAATCAGCCCCAGCATTTT. Translated, it gives CASSEVSIGGYNQPQHF. The rearrangement uses TRBV2 and TRBJ1-5, with no clear D. V was cut by 1 base and J by 3 bases, with 16 bases left in between. Per the germline V gene, CDR1 is SNHLY and CDR2 is FYNNEI. The CDR3 has 17 amino acids.